Sequencing of this TCR beta chain was carried out in a study of control samples from healthy donors and cancer patients. Libraries were prepared by immunoSEQ multiplex PCR; TCRdb keeps only in-frame clonotypes and omits some of them. The sample contains about 160,000 clones, 96% of which appear only once. Germline CDR1 and CDR2: SNHLY and FYNNEI. CDR3 length: 15 residues. V shed 5 bases and J 1 base; nucleotides not matched to a gene: 3. The sample taken for sequencing was blood. V and J are TRBV2 and TRBJ2-3; 10 nucleotides align to TRBD2. This TCR derives from a woman aged 25 to 45 in good health. The CDR3 loop reads CASSLLAGGTDTQYF. In DNA, the CDR3 is TGTGCCAGCAGTCTCCTAGCGGGGGGCACAGATACGCAGTATTTT.